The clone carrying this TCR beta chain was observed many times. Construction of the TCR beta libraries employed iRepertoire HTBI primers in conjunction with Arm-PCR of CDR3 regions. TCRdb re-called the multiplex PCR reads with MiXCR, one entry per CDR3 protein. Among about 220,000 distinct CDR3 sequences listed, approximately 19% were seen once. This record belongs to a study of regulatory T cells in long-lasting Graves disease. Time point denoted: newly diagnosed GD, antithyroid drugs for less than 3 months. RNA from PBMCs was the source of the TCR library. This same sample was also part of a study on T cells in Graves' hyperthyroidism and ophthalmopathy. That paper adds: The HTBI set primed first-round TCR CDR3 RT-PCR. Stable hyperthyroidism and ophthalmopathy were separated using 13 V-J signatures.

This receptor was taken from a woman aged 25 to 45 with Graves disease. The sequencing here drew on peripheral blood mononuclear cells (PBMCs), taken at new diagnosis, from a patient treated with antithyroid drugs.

The CDR3: CSATGTGYGYTF. In nucleotides, the CDR3 is TGCAGTGCTACCGGGACAGGCTATGGCTACACCTTC. This sequence joins TRBV20-1 and TRBJ1-2, with 8 bases aligning to TRBD1. Germline values: CDR1 DFQATT, CDR2 SNEGSKA (reference sequence). J was trimmed by 4 bases and V by 4 bases; bases with no gene match: 2. This CDR3 has 12 amino acids.